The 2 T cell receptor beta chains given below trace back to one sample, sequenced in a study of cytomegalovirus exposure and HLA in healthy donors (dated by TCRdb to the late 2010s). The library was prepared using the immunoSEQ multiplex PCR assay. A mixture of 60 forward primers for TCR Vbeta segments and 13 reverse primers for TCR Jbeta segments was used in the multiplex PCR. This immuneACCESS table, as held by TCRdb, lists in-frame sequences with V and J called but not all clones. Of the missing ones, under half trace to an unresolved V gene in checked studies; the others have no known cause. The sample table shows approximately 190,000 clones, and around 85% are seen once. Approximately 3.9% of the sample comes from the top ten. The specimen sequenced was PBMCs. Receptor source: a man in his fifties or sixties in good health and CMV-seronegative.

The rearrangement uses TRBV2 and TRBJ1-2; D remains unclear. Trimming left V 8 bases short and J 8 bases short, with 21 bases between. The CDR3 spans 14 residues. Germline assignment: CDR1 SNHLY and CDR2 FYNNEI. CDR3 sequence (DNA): TGTGCCAGCGTCGGGCGGGTGGTCTTCGGGGGCTACACCTTC. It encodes CASVGRVVFGGYTF.

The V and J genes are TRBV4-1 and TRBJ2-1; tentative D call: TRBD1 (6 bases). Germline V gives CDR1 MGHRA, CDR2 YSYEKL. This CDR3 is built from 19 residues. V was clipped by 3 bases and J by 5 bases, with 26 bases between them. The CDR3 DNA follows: TGCGCCAGCAGCCATCCCCCCCACAGGGCGGTGAAAGAGGACAATGAGCAGTTCTTC. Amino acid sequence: CASSHPPHRAVKEDNEQFF.